The 17 T cell receptor beta chains reported below all come from one sample, sequenced in a study of response to subunit inactivated influenza vaccine. One entry per CDR3 protein, called by TCRdb with MiXCR from the RT-PCR reads. The sample has roughly 710,000 distinct CDR3 sequences; about 15% are singletons. The sequencing used PBMCs from blood, collected 14 to 15 days before vaccination. The source of these receptors is a man aged 50-60 years who received an inactivated influenza vaccine.

The chain uses TRBV11-1 and TRBJ2-7, with TRBD2 matching 13 bases. The CDR3 is 18 residues long. CDR1 SGHAT and CDR2 FQDESV come from the germline V gene (reference sequence). The J segment lost 0 bases and the V segment lost 6 bases, leaving 11 bases of the junction unmatched. CDR3 protein: CASSRGLAGLPTSYEQYF. Here the CDR3 DNA reads TGTGCCAGCAGTCGGGGACTAGCGGGATTGCCTACCTCCTACGAGCAGTACTTC.

The gene calls are TRBV28 and TRBJ1-1, with D perhaps matching TRBD1 (6 bases). This CDR3 is 15 amino acids long. Per the germline V gene, CDR1 is MDHEN and CDR2 is SYDVKM. The V end was cut by 7 bases, the J end by 5 bases, with 20 bases between. The CDR3: CASTILAGGDTEAFF. CDR3 DNA: TGTGCCAGCACCATCCTTGCGGGGGGCGATACTGAAGCTTTCTTT.

This clonotype was found a few times. The rearrangement uses TRBV29-1 and TRBJ1-1; D gene unclear. With 7 bases removed from V and 6 bases from J, the gap between germline ends came to 15 bases. Germline V gene sequence: CDR1 SQVTM, CDR2 ANQGSEA. The CDR3 is made up of 12 amino acids. The CDR3 sequence: CSAQDVTSEAFF. For the CDR3, the DNA is TGCAGCGCCCAGGACGTGACATCTGAAGCTTTCTTT.

This clonotype was counted between two and nine times. The V gene is TRBV10-3, the J gene TRBJ1-2; D not resolved. V gave up 5 bases and J gave up 2 bases, with 6 bases separating them. The length of the CDR3 is 12 residues. Germline CDR1 reads ENHRY; CDR2 reads SYGVKD. The CDR3 is CAISTQNYGYTF. The CDR3 DNA is TGTGCCATCAGTACACAGAACTATGGCTACACCTTC.

V gene TRBV28 combines with J gene TRBJ2-7, with D perhaps matching TRBD1 or TRBD2 (5 bases each). Germline V gene lookup returns CDR1 MDHEN and CDR2 SYDVKM. Trimming removed 8 bases from V and 0 bases from J, with 11 bases in between. This CDR3 is built from 13 residues. The CDR3 coding sequence is TGTGCCAGCTGGGACGCCGCCTCCTACGAGCAGTACTTC. The encoded protein is CASWDAASYEQYF. Together with reference TRBV28 and TRBJ2-7, the CDR3 gives the full variable domain: DVKVTQSSRYLVKRTGEKVFLECVQDMDHENMFWYRQDPGLGLRLIYFSYDVKMKEKGDIPEGYSVSREKKERFSLILESASTNQTSMYLCASWDAASYEQYFGPGTRLTVT.

This clonotype occurred a few times. The V gene is TRBV6-5, the J gene TRBJ2-1; D is uncertain. The V gene lost 2 bases and the J gene lost 8 bases, with 13 bases spanning the gap. The CDR3 length is 14 residues. Germline values: CDR1 MNHEY, CDR2 SVGAGI. CDR3: CASSYVDRSDEQFF. DNA of the CDR3: TGTGCCAGCAGTTACGTGGATAGATCGGATGAGCAGTTCTTC.

There are many counts of this clonotype. The V call is TRBV4-3, the J call TRBJ2-7; the match to TRBD1 covers 8 bases. CDR1 and CDR2 from the germline V gene are LGHNA and YSLEER. V gave up 1 base and J gave up 3 bases; unmatched junction bases: 8. The CDR3 is made up of 16 amino acids. As DNA, the CDR3 is TGCGCCAGCAGCCAAGGATACCGGGACAGGTACTACGAGCAGTACTTC. This encodes CASSQGYRDRYYEQYF.

This clonotype was picked up many times. V and J are TRBV15 and TRBJ2-1; the D is unclear. V was trimmed by 1 base and J by 6 bases, leaving 7 bases between them. There are 13 residues in the CDR3. CDR1 and CDR2 from the germline V gene are LNHNV and YYDKDF (reference sequence). The CDR3 sequence: CATSRANPNEQFF. The CDR3 DNA is TGTGCCACCAGCAGAGCAAATCCCAATGAGCAGTTCTTC.

This clonotype was picked up a small number of times. The chain is built from TRBV29-1 and TRBJ2-3; D may be TRBD2 (5 bases). The CDR3 is 14 residues long. V was cut by 8 bases and J by 0 bases, with 15 bases left in between. Germline loops: CDR1 SQVTM, CDR2 ANQGSEA. The CDR3 DNA reads TGCAGCACTCGAGCGGAGACTAGCACAGATACGCAGTATTTT. Amino acid sequence: CSTRAETSTDTQYF.

The chain is built from TRBV11-1 and TRBJ1-2, with 12 bases lining up with TRBD1. The CDR3 extends over 19 amino acids. Per the germline V gene, CDR1 is SGHAT and CDR2 is FQDESV (reference sequence). J gave up 4 bases and V 1 base, and 13 bases lay outside the gene matches. CDR3 nucleotide sequence: TGTGCCAGCAGCTTAGGTGGTGGCGGGACAGGGGGCTCCAGCTATGGCTACACCTTC. It yields the protein CASSLGGGGTGGSSYGYTF. The full variable domain, with the rest looked up from reference TRBV11-1 and TRBJ1-2, is EAEVAQSPRYKITEKSQAVAFWCDPISGHATLYWYRQILGQGPELLVQFQDESVVDDSQLPKDRFSAERLKGVDSTLKIQPAELGDSAMYLCASSLGGGGTGGSSYGYTFGSGTRLTVV.

This clonotype was seen more than once but under ten times. The chain is built from TRBV7-2 and TRBJ2-7, with a possible D match to TRBD2 (5 bases). CDR1 is SGHTA and CDR2 is FQGNSA in the germline V gene. Trimming cost V 7 bases and J 5 bases, with 21 bases left between them. The CDR3 is made up of 15 amino acids. The CDR3 reads CASNQFGVGSDEQYF. The CDR3 region has the DNA TGTGCCAGCAACCAATTCGGAGTTGGGAGCGACGAGCAGTACTTC.

V and J are TRBV29-1 and TRBJ2-3; the D gene could be TRBD1 or TRBD2 (6 bases each). CDR3 size: 13 residues. Germline V gene data show CDR1 as SQVTM and CDR2 as ANQGSEA. Between the trimmed V and J ends, which lost 8 bases and 3 bases, there was a span of 15 bases. The CDR3 here is CSSGGRITDTQYF. In DNA, the CDR3 is TGCAGCTCTGGGGGGCGGATAACAGATACGCAGTATTTT.

This clonotype was recorded at least ten times. The DNA for the CDR3 is TGTGCCAGCAGGAATCAAGGGAGGTCACCCCTCCACTTT. Translated, it gives CASRNQGRSPLHF. V gene TRBV10-3 combines with J gene TRBJ1-6; unclear D gene. The V end lost 10 bases, the J end lost 10 bases, and 17 bases lay between the germline ends. Germline V gene sequence: CDR1 ENHRY, CDR2 SYGVKD. This CDR3 has 13 residues.

J is TRBJ1-3 and V is TRBV10-3; D call uncertain. Trimming took 6 bases from V and 0 from J, leaving 12 bases between them. The V gene's germline CDR1 is ENHRY and CDR2 SYGVKD. There are 15 residues in the CDR3. This chain's CDR3 is CAISTSQHSGNTIYF. The CDR3 bases are TGTGCCATCAGCACATCACAGCACTCTGGAAACACCATATATTTT.

The V call is TRBV9, the J call TRBJ1-1; D call uncertain. The CDR3 covers 13 residues. Germline loops: CDR1 SGDLS, CDR2 YYNGEE. V was cut by 0 bases and J by 1 base, with 4 bases left in between. The CDR3 spells CASSVDQNTEAFF. The CDR3 region has the DNA TGTGCCAGCAGCGTAGATCAGAACACTGAAGCTTTCTTT.

The sample holds a few counts of this clonotype. The chain links TRBV12-3 or TRBV12-4 to TRBJ2-1, with a possible D match to TRBD2 (6 bases). Trimming removed 5 bases from V and 12 bases from J, with 11 bases in between. The CDR3 length is 11 residues. The CDR3 sequence is CASSRLVGQFF. The CDR3 DNA sequence: TGTGCCAGCAGTCGACTAGTAGGGCAGTTCTTC.

A few counts support this clonotype. The V gene is TRBV9, the J gene TRBJ2-3; D remains ambiguous. CDR1 and CDR2 from the germline V gene are SGDLS and YYNGEE. The ends were cut back, 4 bases at V and 1 base at J, with 16 bases in the middle. CDR3 length: 16 amino acids. The CDR3 sequence: CASSPLGGTRTDTQYF. CDR3 nucleotide sequence: TGTGCCAGCAGCCCCCTGGGCGGAACCCGCACAGATACGCAGTATTTT. Together with reference TRBV9 and TRBJ2-3, the CDR3 gives the full variable domain: DSGVTQTPKHLITATGQRVTLRCSPRSGDLSVYWYQQSLDQGLQFLIQYYNGEERAKGNILERFSAQQFPDLHSELNLSSLELGDSALYFCASSPLGGTRTDTQYFGPGTRLTVL.